This T cell receptor beta chain was recovered during a study of T cell responses to AZD1222 COVID-19 vaccine. Deletions cut 5 bases from V and 9 bases from J, with 23 bases between. Germline lookup yields CDR1 MNHEY and CDR2 SMNVEV (reference sequence). CDR3 length equals 16 residues. TCRdb's table, derived via immunoSEQ multiplex PCR, lists solely in-frame clones and lacks some. The data show over 100,000 clones, nearly 90% seen once. The chain employs TRBV27 and TRBJ2-1; D might be TRBD2 (7 bases). The material sequenced was peripheral blood, taken on day 0 of AZD1222 vaccination. The TCR comes from an adult in good health. CDR3 loop: CASSQGRATILGEQFF. CDR3 sequence (DNA): TGTGCCAGCAGTCAGGGGAGGGCCACAATCCTGGGTGAGCAGTTCTTC.